Below, 27 T cell receptor beta chains from the same sample are listed, as sequenced in a study of T-cell memory formation after mild COVID-19. From the 5' RACE reads, TCRdb called clonotypes with MiXCR, one entry per CDR3 protein. The table lists 100,000 to 150,000 distinct CDR3 sequences, about 5.9% of them singletons, with roughly 2% in the top ten. The sequencing sample was made of PBMCs or a T cell subset sorted from them (not recorded which). Source of these receptors: an adult woman who had mild COVID-19 (a few samples of this study predate the infection). Cell type and time point are not known.

The gene calls are TRBV6-6 and TRBJ2-3, with 7 positions matching TRBD1. V lost 6 bases to trimming and J lost 5 bases; unmatched junction nucleotides: 11. Germline CDR1 and CDR2: MNHNY and SVGAGI (reference sequence). The CDR3 spans 15 residues. The CDR3 loop reads CASSPRGGAGDTQYF. Written as DNA, the CDR3 is TGTGCCAGCAGCCCCAGAGGGGGCGCCGGAGATACGCAGTATTTT.

This chain uses TRBV20-1 with TRBJ1-5; 8 nucleotides line up with TRBD1. Losses at the gene ends were 6 bases for V and 4 bases for J; bases not matched to a gene: 2. CDR1 is DFQATT, CDR2 SNEGSKA, per germline (reference sequence). The CDR3 covers 12 residues. The CDR3 is CSARTGNQPQHF. The CDR3 DNA reads as TGCAGTGCCCGGACAGGGAATCAGCCCCAGCATTTT.

Ten or more counts support this clonotype. The rearrangement links TRBV12-3 or TRBV12-4 to TRBJ2-7, with 8 bases that match TRBD2. This CDR3 region has 17 residues. J was trimmed by 0 bases and V by 0 bases; bases with no gene match: 7. The CDR3 loop is CASSLALGGGFSYEQYF. CDR3 nucleotides: TGTGCCAGCAGTTTAGCGCTAGGCGGGGGGTTCTCCTACGAGCAGTACTTC.

This clonotype was observed a few times. This sequence joins TRBV7-3 and TRBJ2-5, with D possibly called TRBD1 or TRBD2 (7 bases each). The V and J ends lost 4 bases and 3 bases respectively, with 12 bases between them. The CDR3 has 14 residues. The germline V gene has CDR1 SGHTA and CDR2 FQGTGA. The CDR3 sequence: CASSSGGEEETQYF. DNA of the CDR3: TGTGCCAGCAGCTCAGGGGGGGAAGAAGAGACCCAGTACTTC.

This clonotype appeared a few times. The chain has TRBV5-1 and TRBJ2-2; 13 bases match TRBD2. CDR1 is SGHRS, CDR2 YFSETQ, per germline. With 0 bases clipped from V and 0 bases from J, the junction kept 2 bases outside the gene matches. CDR3 size: 18 residues. The CDR3 DNA reads as TGCGCCAGCAGCTTGGACGGACTAGCGGGAGCGAACACCGGGGAGCTGTTTTTT. Translation gives CASSLDGLAGANTGELFF.

The rearrangement links TRBV11-3 to TRBJ2-7; no definite D call. V lost 1 base to trimming and J lost 2 bases, with 9 bases between them. This CDR3 is built from 14 residues. Per the germline V gene, CDR1 is SGHNT and CDR2 is YENEEA. CDR3 DNA: TGTGCCAGCAGCTTAGGTCCCAGTCCCTACGAGCAGTACTTC. This codes for CASSLGPSPYEQYF.

This clonotype was recorded at least ten times. The genes are TRBV6-5 and TRBJ2-7, with 8 bases lining up with TRBD1. The CDR3 extends over 15 amino acids. Germline-derived CDR1 and CDR2 are MNHEY and SVGAGI. J lost 5 bases, V lost 2 bases, and 8 bases had no gene match. The CDR3 bases are TGTGCCAGCAGTTACGGACAGGGAAGTGGTCACGAGCAGTACTTC. It translates to CASSYGQGSGHEQYF.

This clonotype was seen a handful of times. The chain combines TRBV4-1 with TRBJ2-2; D may be TRBD1 or TRBD2 (7 bases each). The CDR3 is made up of 16 amino acids. CDR1 is MGHRA and CDR2 is YSYEKL in the germline V gene. V was clipped by 1 base and J by 6 bases, with 15 bases between them. This CDR3 reads CASSQGGGQRAGELFF. The CDR3 DNA reads as TGCGCCAGCAGCCAAGGGGGGGGACAGCGGGCCGGGGAGCTGTTTTTT.

This clonotype showed up many times. The chain carries TRBV5-1 and TRBJ1-4; no clear D. This CDR3 spans 16 amino acids. Deletions cut 1 base from V and 0 bases from J, with 10 bases between. Germline CDR1 is SGHRS and CDR2 is YFSETQ. The CDR3 region has the DNA TGCGCCAGCAGCTTGACTTACAGCACAACTAATGAAAAACTGTTTTTT. This codes for CASSLTYSTTNEKLFF.

This clonotype turned up a few times. The V gene is TRBV20-1, the J gene TRBJ2-5, with 10 bases aligning to TRBD1. The CDR3 runs to 15 residues. The V segment lost 6 bases and the J segment 5 bases; nucleotides outside the gene matches: 12. The germline CDR1 and CDR2 sequences are DFQATT and SNEGSKA (reference sequence). CDR3 protein: CSAAPGQGRRETQYF. The CDR3 DNA sequence: TGCAGTGCGGCGCCGGGACAGGGGAGAAGGGAGACCCAGTACTTC.

This clonotype was counted ten times or more. V usage is TRBV7-3 and J usage is TRBJ2-6; a weak D match, TRBD2 (5 bases). The germline V and J ends were trimmed by 5 bases and 1 base, with 15 bases remaining between them. Germline V gene lookup returns CDR1 SGHTA and CDR2 FQGTGA. CDR3 length equals 17 residues. This CDR3 reads CASSKTPPGSGANVLTF. CDR3 bases: TGTGCCAGCAGCAAGACGCCCCCGGGGTCTGGGGCCAACGTCCTGACTTTC.

Only a few counts were recorded for this clonotype. The V gene is TRBV5-1, the J gene TRBJ2-5; no definite D call. CDR3 size: 14 residues. V lost 0 bases to trimming and J lost 2 bases, with 8 bases between them. The germline gives CDR1 SGHRS, CDR2 YFSETQ. The CDR3 is CASSLGQLQETQYF. CDR3 DNA sequence: TGCGCCAGCAGCTTGGGGCAGTTACAAGAGACCCAGTACTTC.

The chain links TRBV6-2 or TRBV6-3 to TRBJ1-2; D might be TRBD1 (5 bases). Trimming took off 6 bases at V and 5 bases at J, with 19 bases between the two ends. The germline V gene encodes CDR1 MNHEY and CDR2 SVGEGT. The CDR3 is 15 residues long. CDR3 amino acids: CASSRAGTTGYGYTF. DNA of the CDR3: TGTGCCAGCAGCCGAGCCGGGACGACGGGGTATGGCTACACCTTC.

This clonotype occurred many times. The gene calls are TRBV20-1 and TRBJ2-4; no clear D gene. The V end was cut by 1 base, the J end by 0 bases, with 16 bases between. This CDR3 has 17 residues. Per the germline V gene, CDR1 is DFQATT and CDR2 is SNEGSKA (reference sequence). The CDR3 DNA sequence: TGCAGTGCTAGAGCCTCGGGCGGCATTTTAGCCAAAAACATTCAGTACTTC. Its protein product is CSARASGGILAKNIQYF.

At least ten counts were recorded for this clonotype. This chain joins TRBV6-5 and TRBJ1-5; D unclear. V gave up 5 bases and J gave up 0 bases, with 8 bases separating them. The CDR3 totals 14 residues. In germline, CDR1 is MNHEY, CDR2 SVGAGI. The CDR3 nucleotides read TGTGCCAGCAGTAGGCTGGATAGCAATCAGCCCCAGCATTTT. It is translated as CASSRLDSNQPQHF.

The chain combines TRBV5-1 with TRBJ2-7, with 7 bases that match TRBD1. CDR3 length equals 16 residues. Germline trimming cut 3 bases from V and 0 bases from J; bases unmatched to any gene: 9. Germline V lookup: CDR1 SGHRS, CDR2 YFSETQ. The DNA for the CDR3 is TGCGCCAGCAGCTCCGCGGCACAGGGGCTCTCCTACGAGCAGTACTTC. This codes for CASSSAAQGLSYEQYF.

In this sample, this clonotype turned up a few times. This rearrangement joins TRBV7-2 to TRBJ2-2; TRBD2 is a possible D gene (6 bases). Per the germline V gene, CDR1 is SGHTA and CDR2 is FQGNSA. V was clipped by 5 bases and J by 4 bases, with 14 bases between them. This CDR3 is 15 amino acids long. The CDR3 region is CASSLQRRGTGELFF. CDR3 DNA: TGTGCCAGCAGCCTCCAGCGGAGGGGCACCGGGGAGCTGTTTTTT.

This clonotype was observed many times. The V call is TRBV5-4, the J call TRBJ1-3, with 9 bases aligning to TRBD1. The CDR3 is 18 amino acids. CDR1 is SGHNT and CDR2 is YYREEE in the germline V gene (reference sequence). The ends lost 6 bases at V and 2 bases at J; junction bases unmatched: 15. The CDR3 spells CASTLQTGTGPTGNTIYF. The CDR3 coding sequence is TGTGCCAGCACCCTCCAAACCGGGACAGGGCCGACTGGAAACACCATATATTTT.

In this sample, this clonotype turned up many times. The chain recombines TRBV7-2 with TRBJ2-3, with D maybe TRBD1 (6 bases). Trimming left V 6 bases short and J 9 bases short, with 13 bases between. The germline V gene encodes CDR1 SGHTA and CDR2 FQGNSA. The CDR3 loop spans 12 amino acids. This CDR3 reads CASRWGQATQYF. CDR3 nucleotide sequence: TGTGCCAGCAGGTGGGGACAAGCAACGCAGTATTTT.

The chain recombines TRBV27 with TRBJ1-1; D not resolved. Trimming removed 5 bases at V and 5 bases at J, with 12 bases between. This CDR3 has 13 residues. CDR1 is MNHEY, CDR2 SMNVEV, per germline (reference sequence). The CDR3 DNA reads TGTGCCAGCAGTGTCAAGCTAGGAACTGAAGCTTTCTTT. It yields the protein CASSVKLGTEAFF.

This clonotype showed up just a few times. This rearrangement joins TRBV3-1 to TRBJ2-3, with TRBD1 identical over 7 bases. The CDR3 totals 16 residues. Germline lookup yields CDR1 LGHDT and CDR2 YNNKEL (reference sequence). J gave up 0 bases and V 7 bases, and 10 bases lay outside the gene matches. CDR3 residues: CASNQGQLTSTDTQYF. In DNA form, the CDR3 reads TGTGCCAGCAACCAGGGACAGCTAACTAGCACAGATACGCAGTATTTT.

This clonotype came up many times. This chain connects TRBV10-3 to TRBJ1-1, with D possibly matching TRBD1 (6 bases). Germline V lookup: CDR1 ENHRY, CDR2 SYGVKD. The CDR3 spans 12 residues. The V end lost 10 bases, the J end lost 1 base, and 10 bases lay between the germline ends. Here the CDR3 reads CATGGQNTEAFF. Here the CDR3 DNA reads TGTGCCACCGGGGGACAGAACACTGAAGCTTTCTTT.

V usage is TRBV7-8 and J usage is TRBJ2-5; tentative D call: TRBD2 (6 bases). Looked up from germline, CDR1 is SGHVS and CDR2 is FQNEAQ. This CDR3 contains 16 residues. V dropped 5 bases and J dropped 0 bases, with 16 bases sitting between them. The CDR3 reads CASSPGRQRNQETQYF. DNA for the CDR3: TGTGCCAGCAGCCCGGGGAGGCAGCGCAACCAAGAGACCCAGTACTTC.

The chain uses TRBV12-3 or TRBV12-4 and TRBJ2-1, with 8 bases lining up with TRBD2. The CDR3 has 16 amino acids. The ends lost 4 bases at V and 10 bases at J; junction bases unmatched: 15. CDR3 in amino acids: CASSSRAGEAWREQFF. Here the CDR3 DNA reads TGTGCCAGCAGTTCCCGAGCGGGAGAGGCTTGGAGAGAGCAGTTCTTC.

In this sample, this clonotype turned up many times. The V and J genes are TRBV6-5 and TRBJ2-3; possibly TRBD1 for D (5 bases). CDR1 and CDR2 from the germline V gene are MNHEY and SVGAGI. The V end was cut by 4 bases, the J end by 1 base, with 12 bases between. The length of the CDR3 is 15 residues. Here the CDR3 DNA reads TGTGCCAGCAGTTCCCAGGGTTTCCGCACAGATACGCAGTATTTT. Protein product: CASSSQGFRTDTQYF.

This clonotype was counted between two and nine times. This chain links TRBV24-1 with TRBJ1-1, with 10 positions matching TRBD1. Germline V gene lookup returns CDR1 KGHDR and CDR2 SFDVKD. With 9 bases clipped from V and 4 bases from J, the junction kept 4 bases outside the gene matches. The CDR3 covers 13 residues. CDR3 in DNA: TGTGCCACCCAGGACAGGGGGTTCACTGAAGCTTTCTTT. Protein sequence: CATQDRGFTEAFF.

This clonotype was found a few times. The V call is TRBV19, the J call TRBJ1-5, with 7 bases that match TRBD1. V gave up 4 bases and J gave up 2 bases; unmatched junction bases: 5. This CDR3 region has 15 residues. CDR1 is LNHDA, CDR2 SQIVND, per germline (reference sequence). The CDR3 DNA follows: TGTGCCAGTAGTACCGTTACAGGGGGCAATCAGCCCCAGCATTTT. This codes for CASSTVTGGNQPQHF.